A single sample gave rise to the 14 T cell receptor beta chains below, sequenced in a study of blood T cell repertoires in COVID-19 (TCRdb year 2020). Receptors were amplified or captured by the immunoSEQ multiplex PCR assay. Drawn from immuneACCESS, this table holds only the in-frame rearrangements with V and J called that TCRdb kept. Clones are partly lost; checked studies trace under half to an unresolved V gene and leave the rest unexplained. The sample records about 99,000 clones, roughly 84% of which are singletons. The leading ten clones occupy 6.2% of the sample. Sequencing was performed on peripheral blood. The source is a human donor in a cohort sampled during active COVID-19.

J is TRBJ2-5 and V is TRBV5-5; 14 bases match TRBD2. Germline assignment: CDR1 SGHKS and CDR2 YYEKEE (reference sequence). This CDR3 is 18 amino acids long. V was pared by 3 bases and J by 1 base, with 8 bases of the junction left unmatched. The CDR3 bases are TGTGCCAGCAGCTATGGACTAGCGGGGGGCGGGACCCAAGAGACCCAGTACTTC. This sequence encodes CASSYGLAGGGTQETQYF.

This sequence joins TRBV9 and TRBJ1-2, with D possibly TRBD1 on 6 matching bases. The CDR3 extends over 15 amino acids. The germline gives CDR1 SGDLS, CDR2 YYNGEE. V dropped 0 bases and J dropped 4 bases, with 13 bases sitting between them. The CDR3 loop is CASSVEEGGAYGYTF. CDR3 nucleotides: TGTGCCAGCAGCGTAGAGGAAGGGGGAGCCTATGGCTACACCTTC. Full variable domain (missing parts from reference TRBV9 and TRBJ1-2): DSGVTQTPKHLITATGQRVTLRCSPRSGDLSVYWYQQSLDQGLQFLIQYYNGEERAKGNILERFSAQQFPDLHSELNLSSLELGDSALYFCASSVEEGGAYGYTFGSGTRLTVV.

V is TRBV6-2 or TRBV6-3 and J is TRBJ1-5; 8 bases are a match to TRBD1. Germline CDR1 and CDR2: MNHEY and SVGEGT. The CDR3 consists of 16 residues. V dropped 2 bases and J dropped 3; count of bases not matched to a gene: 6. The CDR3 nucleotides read TGTGCCAGCAGTTACGTACAGGGGGAGATCAATCAGCCCCAGCATTTT. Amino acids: CASSYVQGEINQPQHF.

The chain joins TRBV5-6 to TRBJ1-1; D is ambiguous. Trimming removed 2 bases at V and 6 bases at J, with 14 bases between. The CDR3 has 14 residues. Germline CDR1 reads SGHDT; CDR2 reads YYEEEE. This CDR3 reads CASSLKRGEAEAFF. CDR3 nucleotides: TGTGCCAGCAGCTTAAAACGTGGGGAGGCTGAAGCTTTCTTT.

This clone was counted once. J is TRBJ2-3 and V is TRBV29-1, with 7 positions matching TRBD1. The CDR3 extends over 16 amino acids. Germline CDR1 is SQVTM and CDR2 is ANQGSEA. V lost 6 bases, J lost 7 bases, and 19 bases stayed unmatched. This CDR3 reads CSVLPTQGQTTYTQYF. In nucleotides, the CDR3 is TGCAGCGTCCTCCCCACCCAGGGACAGACTACCTATACGCAGTATTTT.

In DNA form, the CDR3 reads TGTGCCAGTAGTATGGTGGGCTTCCCTCACTACGAGCAGTACTTC. This gives the protein CASSMVGFPHYEQYF. The chain joins TRBV19 to TRBJ2-7; D call uncertain. CDR1 is LNHDA, CDR2 SQIVND, per germline (reference sequence). The CDR3 loop spans 15 amino acids. V lost 3 bases and J lost 3, with 15 bases in between.

CDR3 amino acids: CATSLGYQETQYF. The CDR3 DNA sequence: TGTGCCACCAGCCTCGGGTACCAAGAGACCCAGTACTTC. The chain combines TRBV15 with TRBJ2-5; no clear D. Germline lookup yields CDR1 LNHNV and CDR2 YYDKDF (reference sequence). The CDR3 runs to 13 residues. V was pared by 5 bases and J by 0 bases, with 7 bases between.

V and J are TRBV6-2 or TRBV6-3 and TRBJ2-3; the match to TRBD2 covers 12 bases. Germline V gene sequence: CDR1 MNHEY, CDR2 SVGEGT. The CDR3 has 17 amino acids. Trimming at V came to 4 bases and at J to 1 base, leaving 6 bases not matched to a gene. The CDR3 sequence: CASSSQLAGGRTDTQYF. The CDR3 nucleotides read TGTGCCAGCAGTTCCCAACTAGCGGGGGGCCGCACAGATACGCAGTATTTT.

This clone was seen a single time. The CDR3 spells CASSLVQDSYYGYTF. The CDR3 nucleotides are TGTGCCAGCAGCTTAGTTCAGGACAGCTATTATGGCTACACCTTC. The chain combines TRBV7-8 with TRBJ1-2; D may be TRBD1 (6 bases). The germline V and J ends were trimmed by 1 base and 5 bases, with 14 bases remaining between them. Germline assignment: CDR1 SGHVS and CDR2 FQNEAQ. The CDR3 length is 15 residues.

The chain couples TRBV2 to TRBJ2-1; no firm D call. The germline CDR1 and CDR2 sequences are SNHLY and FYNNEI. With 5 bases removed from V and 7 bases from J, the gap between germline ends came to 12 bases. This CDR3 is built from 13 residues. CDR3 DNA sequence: TGTGCCAGCAGTCTCGAGTACGGGAATGAGCAGTTCTTC. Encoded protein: CASSLEYGNEQFF.

The CDR3 loop reads CASSWDSNTGELFF. DNA of the CDR3: TGTGCCAGCAGCTGGGACTCGAACACCGGGGAGCTGTTTTTT. The chain carries TRBV5-4 and TRBJ2-2, with TRBD2 as a possible D gene (6 bases). Trimming shortened V by 3 bases and J by 0 bases, and 6 bases separated the two germline ends. CDR3 length: 14 amino acids. Germline V gives CDR1 SGHNT, CDR2 YYREEE (reference sequence). The variable domain in full, with the rest retrieved from reference TRBV5-4 and TRBJ2-2, is ETGVTQSPTHLIKTRGQQVTLRCSSQSGHNTVSWYQQALGQGPQFIFQYYREEENGRGNFPPRFSGLQFPNYSSELNVNALELDDSALYLCASSWDSNTGELFFGEGSRLTVL.

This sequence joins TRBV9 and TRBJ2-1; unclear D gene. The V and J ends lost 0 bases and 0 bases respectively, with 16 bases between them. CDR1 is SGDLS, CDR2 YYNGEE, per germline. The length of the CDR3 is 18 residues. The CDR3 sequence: CASSVVPTQAASYNEQFF. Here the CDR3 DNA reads TGTGCCAGCAGCGTAGTTCCCACCCAGGCAGCCTCCTACAATGAGCAGTTCTTC.

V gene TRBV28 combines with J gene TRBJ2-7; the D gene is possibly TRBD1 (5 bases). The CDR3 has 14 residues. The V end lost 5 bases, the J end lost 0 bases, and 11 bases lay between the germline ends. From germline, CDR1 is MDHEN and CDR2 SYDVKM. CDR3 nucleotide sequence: TGTGCCAGCAGTCCAACAGGAGACTCCTACGAGCAGTACTTC. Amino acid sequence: CASSPTGDSYEQYF.

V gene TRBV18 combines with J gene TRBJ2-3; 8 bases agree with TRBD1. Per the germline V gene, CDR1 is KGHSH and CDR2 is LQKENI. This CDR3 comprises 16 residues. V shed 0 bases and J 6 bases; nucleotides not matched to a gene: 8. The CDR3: CASSPPRQGLTDTQYF. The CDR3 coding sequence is TGTGCCAGCTCACCACCAAGACAGGGGTTAACGGATACGCAGTATTTT.